This T cell receptor (beta chain) was found in a study of cytomegalovirus exposure and HLA in healthy donors. This clone was seen only once. Researchers ran the PCR with 60 Vbeta and 13 Jbeta primers. Measured with immunoSEQ multiplex PCR; TCRdb has only the in-frame clones, and not every one. The repertoire consists of some 150,000 clones, with over 75% occurring once and the leading ten covering 1.2%. This receptor was taken from a female donor in good health and CMV-seronegative. Sequencing used PBMCs.

The CDR3 DNA follows: TGTGCCAGCAGGCCGGAAGCGGGTTCCTACGAGCAGTACTTC. As protein: CASRPEAGSYEQYF. This chain connects TRBV27 to TRBJ2-7; D is possibly TRBD2 (6 bases). The V and J ends lost 6 bases and 1 base respectively, with 13 bases between them. The germline V gene has CDR1 MNHEY and CDR2 SMNVEV (reference sequence). The CDR3 runs to 14 residues.